The present TCR beta chain was sequenced within a study of T cell responses to AZD1222 COVID-19 vaccine. Of note for this clone: Its cognate antigen is unknown.

Clones were read by immunoSEQ multiplex PCR, and TCRdb kept only the in-frame ones, dropping some. The sample has about 160,000 clones, about 90% seen once. Study-level results: Vaccine-associated CD4 TCRs spanned spike, dominant at 160-218 and 743-854.

Trimming removed 5 bases from V and 3 bases from J; junction bases left unmatched: 4. CDR1 and CDR2 from the germline V gene are MNHEY and SMNVEV (reference sequence). CDR3 size: 15 residues. This specimen consisted of peripheral blood, obtained 28 days after the second AZD1222 dose. The chain uses TRBV27 and TRBJ1-2, with 12 bases lining up with TRBD1. The origin of this receptor is an adult who received the AZD1222 COVID-19 vaccine. The CDR3 loop reads CASSPGTGGYYGYTF. CDR3 in DNA: TGTGCCAGCAGTCCCGGGACAGGGGGCTACTATGGCTACACCTTC.